Listed below are T cell receptor beta chains from one sample, sequenced in a study of blood T cell repertoires in COVID-19. Here immunoSEQ multiplex PCR was the method, and the copy in TCRdb shows in-frame clones only, minus some. Found here are 150,000 to 200,000 clones, 80% to 90% of them singletons; the top ten hold around 13%. Sequencing was carried out using peripheral blood. These receptor sequences come from a woman aged 65 to 85 with COVID-19, enrolled during active disease. CDR3s include the opening cysteine and the closing phenylalanine or tryptophan. D genes are given only for firm matches. For some rows the clone size is stated as once, few or many, or as a class when expanded; others skip it.

TRBD1	TRBV4-1	TRBJ2-7	NA	TGCGCCAGCAGCCACCGGGGCACCCGGGGACAGGGTAGCTACGAGCAGTACTTC	CASSHRGTRGQGSYEQYF
NA	TRBV5-1	TRBJ2-1	NA	TGCGCCAGCAGCTTGGAGGCTAGCCATACTATCTACAATGAGCAGTTCTTC	CASSLEASHTIYNEQFF
NA	TRBV4-1	TRBJ2-7	NA	TGCGCCAGCAGCCACCGGGACTCGCCCTACGAGCAGTACTTC	CASSHRDSPYEQYF
TRBD1	TRBV6-6	TRBJ1-3	NA	TGTGCCAGCAGTCGAGACCAGGGGGCCTCAGGAAACACCATATATTTT	CASSRDQGASGNTIYF
NA	TRBV7-8	TRBJ2-7	NA	TGTGCCAGCAGCTTAGGAAGGCCAGGGAGGTCGTCCGAGCAGTACTTC	CASSLGRPGRSSEQYF
TRBD1	TRBV7-9	TRBJ1-2	NA	TGTGCCAGCAGCCAGCCCTCGACAGGGAAGGAAGGCTACACCTTC	CASSQPSTGKEGYTF
NA	TRBV30	TRBJ1-4	NA	TGTGCCTGGAGTGTACAGGCTTCAGAAAAACTGTTTTTT	CAWSVQASEKLFF
NA	TRBV7-9	TRBJ2-7	NA	TGTGCCAGCAGCTTACAGGGGTACGAGCAGTACTTC	CASSLQGYEQYF
TRBD2	TRBV7-2	TRBJ2-1	NA	TGTGCCAGCAGGTGGACTAGCGGGAGGGGGAATGAGCAGTTCTTC	CASRWTSGRGNEQFF
NA	TRBV28	TRBJ1-2	NA	TGTGCCAGCAGCCTGGGGAGGCGGGGCGGCTACACCTTC	CASSLGRRGGYTF
NA	TRBV25-1	TRBJ1-3	NA	TGTGCCAGCAGTGAGATAGACACCATATATTTT	CASSEIDTIYF
NA	TRBV10-3	TRBJ2-1	NA	TGTGCCATCAGCAGCAACAGGGATGAGCAGTTCTTC	CAISSNRDEQFF
TRBD1	TRBV10-3	TRBJ1-2	NA	TGTGCCATCAGTGACCCCGGGGACAGGATCTTTAGAGATGGCTACACCTTC	CAISDPGDRIFRDGYTF
NA	TRBV14	TRBJ1-1	NA	TGTGCCAGCAGCCGACTTTCGGGGACTGAAGCTTTCTTT	CASSRLSGTEAFF
NA	TRBV7-9	TRBJ1-6	NA	TGTGCCAGCAGCTTAGAACAGCCAGACTATAATTCACCCCTCCACTTT	CASSLEQPDYNSPLHF
NA	TRBV24-1	TRBJ2-5	NA	TGTGCCACCAGTGGAAGGGGGAGCGGGGAGGAGACCCAGTACTTC	CATSGRGSGEETQYF
NA	TRBV24-1	TRBJ2-1	NA	TGTGCCACCAGTGATTTCCCTACAGGGATTTATGAGCAGTTCTTC	CATSDFPTGIYEQFF
NA	TRBV10-3	TRBJ1-2	NA	TGTGCCATCAGAACGACAGCAGCTAACTATGGCTACACCTTC	CAIRTTAANYGYTF
NA	TRBV3-1/TRBV3-2	TRBJ2-7	NA	TGTGCCAGCAGCAGTACAGGGAACGAGCAGTACTTC	CASSSTGNEQYF
TRBD1	TRBV28	TRBJ2-6	NA	TGTGCCAGCAGTTTAAGTGACAGGGTATCTGGGGCCAACGTCCTGACTTTC	CASSLSDRVSGANVLTF
TRBD1	TRBV10-2	TRBJ2-7	once	TGCGCCAGCAGTGGGGGACAGGCGCCCTACGAGCAGTACTTC	CASSGGQAPYEQYF
NA	TRBV4-1	TRBJ2-1	medium-sized	TGCGCCAGCAGCCAAGAAACTAATGAGCAGTTCTTC	CASSQETNEQFF
TRBD2	TRBV30	TRBJ2-1	NA	TGTGCCTGGAGCCTTGGGCAGCTAGCGGGAGGGGCTGATGAGCAGTTCTTC	CAWSLGQLAGGADEQFF
TRBD1	TRBV5-5	TRBJ2-7	once	TGTGCCAGCAGCTCGGACAGGGCCGACCTAACCTACGAGCAGTACTTC	CASSSDRADLTYEQYF
TRBD1	TRBV4-1	TRBJ1-5	few	TGCGCCAGCAGCCACCGACAGGGACTGGGGCAGCCCCAGCATTTT	CASSHRQGLGQPQHF
TRBD1	TRBV5-1	TRBJ2-3	NA	TGCGCCAGCAAGGGGACAGGGTATAGGGGAGATACGCAGTATTTT	CASKGTGYRGDTQYF
NA	TRBV5-5	TRBJ2-1	NA	TGTGCCAGCAGCCTCCAAACCGGGGCCTACAATGAGCAGTTCTTC	CASSLQTGAYNEQFF
NA	TRBV7-6	TRBJ1-3	NA	TGTGCCAGCAGCTTAGCGACGGGAAGCTCTGGAAACACCATATATTTT	CASSLATGSSGNTIYF
TRBD2	TRBV9	TRBJ2-2	NA	TGTGCCAGCAGCGTGCTAGCGGGAGGTCGATCCACCGGGGAGCTGTTTTTT	CASSVLAGGRSTGELFF
TRBD2	TRBV4-1	TRBJ2-3	NA	TGCGCCAGCAGCCTCGAACTAGCGGTCACAGATACGCAGTATTTT	CASSLELAVTDTQYF
TRBD1	TRBV5-1	TRBJ1-1	NA	TGCGCCAGCAGCTTGAGGCAGGACAGGGGAACTGAAGCTTTCTTT	CASSLRQDRGTEAFF
NA	TRBV6-5	TRBJ1-1	NA	TGTGCCAGCAGTTACCTGGGACATACGAACACTGAAGCTTTCTTT	CASSYLGHTNTEAFF
NA	TRBV6-5	TRBJ1-1	NA	TGTGCCAGCAGTCGGGACACTGAAGCTTTCTTT	CASSRDTEAFF
TRBD1	TRBV28	TRBJ1-2	NA	TGTGCCAGCGTAGGCAGGGGGGTTGACTATGGCTACACCTTC	CASVGRGVDYGYTF
TRBD1	TRBV7-2	TRBJ1-5	NA	TGTGCCAGCAGCTCGACGACAGGGGGAGATCAGCCCCAGCATTTT	CASSSTTGGDQPQHF
NA	TRBV29-1	TRBJ2-3	NA	TGCAGCGTTGAACCAGGGGCTCAGTATTTT	CSVEPGAQYF
NA	TRBV7-9	TRBJ1-1	once	TGTGCCAGCAAACCAGCCGGACAGATGAACACTGAAGCTTTCTTT	CASKPAGQMNTEAFF
NA	TRBV3-1/TRBV3-2	TRBJ1-2	few	TGTGCCAGCAGCCAAGAACGGCAGGGGCTAAACTATGGCTACACCTTC	CASSQERQGLNYGYTF
TRBD2	TRBV19	TRBJ2-1	NA	TGTGCCACTAGACCGGGACTAGCGTTCCATGAGCAGTTCTTC	CATRPGLAFHEQFF
NA	TRBV19	TRBJ2-5	NA	TGTGCCACCCAACCCCAGGAGACCCAGTACTTC	CATQPQETQYF
TRBD2	TRBV19	TRBJ2-7	NA	TGTGCCAGTAAGAGCGGGAGTAGCTACGAGCAGTACTTC	CASKSGSSYEQYF
NA	TRBV27	TRBJ1-1	NA	TGTGCCAGCATGACGTCGACAGCCCAGAACACTGAAGCTTTCTTT	CASMTSTAQNTEAFF
TRBD2	TRBV28	TRBJ2-1	NA	TGTGCCAGCAGTGGGCCGGGACTAGGAAAAGGGGATGAGCAGTTCTTC	CASSGPGLGKGDEQFF
NA	TRBV21-1	TRBJ2-7	NA	TGTGCCAGCAGCAAAGATAGGGGGCAGGGCGCCCACGAGCAGTACTTC	CASSKDRGQGAHEQYF
TRBD2	TRBV19	TRBJ2-1	NA	TGTGCCAGTAGTACAGGGACTAGCGGGAACAATGAGCAGTTCTTC	CASSTGTSGNNEQFF
NA	TRBV29-1	TRBJ1-1	NA	TGCAGCGCCGACATGAACACTGAAGCTTTCTTT	CSADMNTEAFF
NA	TRBV24-1	TRBJ2-7	NA	TGTGCCACCAGTGAGGTGTCCGGGGAATTTCCCTACGAGCAGTACTTC	CATSEVSGEFPYEQYF
TRBD2	TRBV7-8	TRBJ2-7	NA	TGTGCCAGCAGCTCGACGGAGGGCGGGGGTGTCGAGCAGTACTTC	CASSSTEGGGVEQYF
TRBD1	TRBV2	TRBJ1-1	once	TGTGCCAGCAAACATCGGACAGGGGAGAGCACTGAAGCTTTCTTT	CASKHRTGESTEAFF
NA	TRBV5-1	TRBJ2-5	NA	TGCGCCAGCAGCCCCGCTAGCCAAGAGACCCAGTACTTC	CASSPASQETQYF
TRBD1	TRBV6-1	TRBJ2-7	NA	TGTGCCAGCAGTGAAGAATCGGCAGGGGGCTCCTACGAGCAGTACTTC	CASSEESAGGSYEQYF